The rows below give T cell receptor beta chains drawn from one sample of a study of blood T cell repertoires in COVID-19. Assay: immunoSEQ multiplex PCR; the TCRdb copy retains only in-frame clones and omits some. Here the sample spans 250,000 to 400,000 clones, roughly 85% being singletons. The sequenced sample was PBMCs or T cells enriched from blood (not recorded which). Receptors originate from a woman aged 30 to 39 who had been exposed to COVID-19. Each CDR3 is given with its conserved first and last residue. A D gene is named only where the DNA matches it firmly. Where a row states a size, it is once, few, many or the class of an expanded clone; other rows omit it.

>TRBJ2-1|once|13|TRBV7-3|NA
TGTGCCAGCAGCTACGCGCCCTACAATGAGCAGTTCTTC
CASSYAPYNEQFF
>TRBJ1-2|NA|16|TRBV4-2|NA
TGTGCCAGCAGCCAAGACCCGGCAGGGGCCACTAATGGCTACACCTTC
CASSQDPAGATNGYTF
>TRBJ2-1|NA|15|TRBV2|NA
TGTGCCAGCAGTGCCCAAAAAGGGGCCTACAATGAGCAGTTCTTC
CASSAQKGAYNEQFF
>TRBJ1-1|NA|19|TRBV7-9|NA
TGTGCCAGCAGCCTCGATAGGGGGGGCGTATCTCAACGGAACACTGAAGCTTTCTTT
CASSLDRGGVSQRNTEAFF
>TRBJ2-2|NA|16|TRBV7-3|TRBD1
TGTGCCAGCAGGAAACCCGGGACAGGGAATACCGGGGAGCTGTTTTTT
CASRKPGTGNTGELFF
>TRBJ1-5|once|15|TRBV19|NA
TGTGCCAGTAGCTGGACACCAAATAGCAATCAGCCCCAGCATTTT
CASSWTPNSNQPQHF
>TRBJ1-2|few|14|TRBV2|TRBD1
TGTGCCAGCAGTTCCCTCGGGACAGGGCATGGCTACACCTTC
CASSSLGTGHGYTF
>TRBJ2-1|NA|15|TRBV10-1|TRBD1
TGCGCCAGCAGTAGGACAGGGGAACCCTACAATGAGCAGTTCTTC
CASSRTGEPYNEQFF
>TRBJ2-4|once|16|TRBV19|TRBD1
TGTGCCACCCGGCTACAGGGGTATGGAGCCAAAAACATTCAGTACTTC
CATRLQGYGAKNIQYF
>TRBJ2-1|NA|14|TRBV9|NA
TGTGCCAGCAGCGGCAGAAGAGGTTGGAATGAGCAGTTCTTC
CASSGRRGWNEQFF
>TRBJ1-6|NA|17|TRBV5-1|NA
TGCGCCAGCAGCTTGCGAGGTGTACCTGGAGGGCATTCACCCCTCCACTTT
CASSLRGVPGGHSPLHF
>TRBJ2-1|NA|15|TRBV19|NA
TGTGCCACAGGGCTGATGGCGCGCTCCTACAATGAGCAGTTCTTC
CATGLMARSYNEQFF
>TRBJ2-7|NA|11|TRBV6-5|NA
TGTGCCAGCACCGGACAGTACGAGCAGTACTTC
CASTGQYEQYF
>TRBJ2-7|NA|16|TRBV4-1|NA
TGCGCCAGCAGCCAAGATCGGGCAGGGGTAGGTTACGAGCAGTACTTC
CASSQDRAGVGYEQYF
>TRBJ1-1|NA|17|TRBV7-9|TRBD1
TGTGCCAGCAGCTTAGTATCCGCCGGGACAGGGGGCACTGAAGCTTTCTTT
CASSLVSAGTGGTEAFF
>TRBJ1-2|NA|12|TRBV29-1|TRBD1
TGCAGCGTAGGGACAGGGAGGTATGGCTACACCTTC
CSVGTGRYGYTF
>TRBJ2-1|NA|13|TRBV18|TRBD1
TGTGCCAGCTCACCCGGGACAGGGAATGAGCAGTTCTTC
CASSPGTGNEQFF
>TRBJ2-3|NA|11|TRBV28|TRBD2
TGTGCCACCGGGGGAGGGGATACGCAGTATTTT
CATGGGDTQYF
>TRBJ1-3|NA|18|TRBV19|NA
TGTGCCAGTAGTACGCTAAAGTCAGGCGTTCGCTCTGGAAACACCATATATTTT
CASSTLKSGVRSGNTIYF
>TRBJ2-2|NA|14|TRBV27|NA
TGTGCCAGCAGTATACCTGGACAGATCGGGGAGCTGTTTTTT
CASSIPGQIGELFF
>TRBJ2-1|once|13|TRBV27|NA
TGTGCCACCTACGGGGAGGGGGTTGATGAGCAGTTCTTC
CATYGEGVDEQFF
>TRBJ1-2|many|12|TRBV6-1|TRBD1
TGTGCCAGCAGACCCGGACAGGTTGGCTACACCTTC
CASRPGQVGYTF
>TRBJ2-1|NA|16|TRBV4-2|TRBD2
TGTGCCAGCAGCCTGACCGTAGGGGAGGGTTCCAATGAGCAGTTCTTC
CASSLTVGEGSNEQFF
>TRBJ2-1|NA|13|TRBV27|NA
TGTGCCAGCAGAGGACAGAAGTACAATGAGCAGTTCTTC
CASRGQKYNEQFF
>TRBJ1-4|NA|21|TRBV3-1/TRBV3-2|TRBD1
TGTGCCAGCAGCCAAGATGGGGTGTCGGGGACAGGGGGCGCAACTAATGAAAAACTGTTTTTT
CASSQDGVSGTGGATNEKLFF
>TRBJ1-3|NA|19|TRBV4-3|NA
TGCGCCAGCAGCCAAGCTGAGGAGAACAGGGATTTCTCTGGAAACACCATATATTTT
CASSQAEENRDFSGNTIYF
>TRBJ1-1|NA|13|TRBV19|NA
TGTGCCAGTATACAGGCAGGGAGGGGTGAAGCTTTCTTT
CASIQAGRGEAFF
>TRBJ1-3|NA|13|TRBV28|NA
TGTGCCAGCACGAGGGCGCGGGGAAACACCATATATTTT
CASTRARGNTIYF
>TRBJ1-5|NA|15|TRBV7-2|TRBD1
TGTGCCAGCAGCTCCGGACAGGGGAGCAATCAGCCCCAGCATTTT
CASSSGQGSNQPQHF
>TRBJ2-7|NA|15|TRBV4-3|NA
TGCGCCAGCAGCCAAGATCGCGGGGCACCCTACGAGCAGTACTTC
CASSQDRGAPYEQYF
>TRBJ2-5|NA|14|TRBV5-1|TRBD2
TGCGCCAGCAGCTTCAGACTAGCGGCCGAGACCCAGTACTTC
CASSFRLAAETQYF
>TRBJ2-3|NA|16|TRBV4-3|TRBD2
TGCGCCAGCAGCCAAGAACTAGCGGGGGGCTCAGATACGCAGTATTTT
CASSQELAGGSDTQYF
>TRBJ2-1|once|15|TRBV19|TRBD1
TGTGCCAGTAGGTCCGGGACAGGGGGCTACAATGAGCAGTTCTTC
CASRSGTGGYNEQFF
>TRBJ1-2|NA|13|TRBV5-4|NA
TGTGCCAGCAGCCTAGGGACATCCTATGGCTACACCTTC
CASSLGTSYGYTF
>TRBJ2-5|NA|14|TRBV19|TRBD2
TGTGCCAGTAGTATCCTCGGGGGGACAGAGACCCAGTACTTC
CASSILGGTETQYF
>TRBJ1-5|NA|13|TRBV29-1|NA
TGCAGCGTGCAGACAGGACTTAATCAGCCCCAGCATTTT
CSVQTGLNQPQHF
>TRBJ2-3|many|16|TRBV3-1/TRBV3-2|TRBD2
TGTGCCAGCAGCCAAACTAGCGGAATTAGCACAGATACGCAGTATTTT
CASSQTSGISTDTQYF
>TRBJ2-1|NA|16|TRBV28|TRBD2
TGTGCCAGCAGTTTATACCTAGCGGGAGGGCCGAATGAGCAGTTCTTC
CASSLYLAGGPNEQFF
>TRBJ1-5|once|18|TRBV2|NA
TGTGCCAGCAGCGTTACTGTTGGCGGATCTAATAGCAATCAGCCCCAGCATTTT
CASSVTVGGSNSNQPQHF
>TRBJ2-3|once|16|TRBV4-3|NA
TGCGCCAGCAGCCAAGGGCGACTTCACCTCACAGATACGCAGTATTTT
CASSQGRLHLTDTQYF
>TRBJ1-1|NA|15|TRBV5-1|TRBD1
TGCGCCAGCTGTCGGACAGGGGGTAGTATCACTGAAGCTTTCTTT
CASCRTGGSITEAFF
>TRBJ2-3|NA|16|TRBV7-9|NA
TGTGCCAGCAGCTCGACCGGAGGGCATATTGCAGATACGCAGTATTTT
CASSSTGGHIADTQYF
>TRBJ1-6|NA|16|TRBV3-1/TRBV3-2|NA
TGTGCCAGCAGCCCCCCGGGACAACTCTATAATTCACCCCTCCACTTT
CASSPPGQLYNSPLHF
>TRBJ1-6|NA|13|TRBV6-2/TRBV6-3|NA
TGTGCCAGCAACCCCCGGACACTTTCACCCCTCCACTTT
CASNPRTLSPLHF
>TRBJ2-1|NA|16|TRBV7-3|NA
TGTGCCAGCAGCTTAAGCCGGGGAATTTCCTACAATGAGCAGTTCTTC
CASSLSRGISYNEQFF
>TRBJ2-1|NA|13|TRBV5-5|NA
TGTGCCAGCAGCCCCTCCTTGATAGGGGGGCAGTTCTTC
CASSPSLIGGQFF
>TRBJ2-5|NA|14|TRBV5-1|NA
TGCGCCAGCAGCATGGACATTTATCAAGAGACCCAGTACTTC
CASSMDIYQETQYF
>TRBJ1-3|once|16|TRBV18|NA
TGTGCCAGCTCACACCGGGACAAGCTCTCTGGAAACACCATATATTTT
CASSHRDKLSGNTIYF
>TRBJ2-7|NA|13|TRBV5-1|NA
TGCGCCAGCAGCTCCCGGAACAGCTACGAGCAGTACTTC
CASSSRNSYEQYF
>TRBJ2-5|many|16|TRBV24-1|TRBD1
TGTGCCACCAGTGACTCGGACAGGGTCGGAAGGGAGACCCAGTACTTC
CATSDSDRVGRETQYF
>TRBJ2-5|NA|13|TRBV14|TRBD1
TGTGCCAGCAGCCCCCGACAGGGGGGGACCCAGTACTTC
CASSPRQGGTQYF
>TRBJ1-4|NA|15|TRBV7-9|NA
TGTGCCAGCACCCCGGGGGGGAGCACTAATGAAAAACTGTTTTTT
CASTPGGSTNEKLFF
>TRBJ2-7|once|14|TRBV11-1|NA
TGTGCCAGCAGCTTAGAAAGCTTGCGATCTGAGCAGTACTTC
CASSLESLRSEQYF
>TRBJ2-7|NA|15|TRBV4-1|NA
TGCGCCAGCAGCCAAGATAAGATCGCGGCCTACGAGCAGTACTTC
CASSQDKIAAYEQYF